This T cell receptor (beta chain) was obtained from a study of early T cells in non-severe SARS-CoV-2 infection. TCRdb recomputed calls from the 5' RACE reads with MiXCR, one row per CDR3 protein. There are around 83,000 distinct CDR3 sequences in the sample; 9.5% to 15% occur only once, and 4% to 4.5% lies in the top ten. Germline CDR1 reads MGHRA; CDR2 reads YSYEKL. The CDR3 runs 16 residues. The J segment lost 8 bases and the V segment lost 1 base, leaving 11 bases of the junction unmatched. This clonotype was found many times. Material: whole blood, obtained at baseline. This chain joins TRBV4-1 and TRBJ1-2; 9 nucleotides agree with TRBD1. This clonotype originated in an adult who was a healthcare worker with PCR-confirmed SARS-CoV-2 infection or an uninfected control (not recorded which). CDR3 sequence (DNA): TGCGCCAGCAGCCAAGTCCCCCGGGACAGGGTTAACGGCTACACCTTC. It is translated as CASSQVPRDRVNGYTF.